Shown below are 15 T cell receptor beta chains from a single sample sequenced in a study of metastatic and nonmetastatic thyroid tumors. TCRdb re-clonotyped the PCR reads through MiXCR. The table shows roughly 13,000 clones, with approximately 30% occurring only once. Patients underwent thyroid surgery, and none had received any treatment before it. Sequencing used tumor tissue. Receptors were obtained from a female donor with papillary thyroid cancer or a benign thyroid nodule (not recorded which). Some clones in this sample may be carry-over from other donors' samples.

This clone was seen ten or more times. The chain combines TRBV7-3 with TRBJ2-5; 7 bases are shared with TRBD1. V shed 3 bases and J 1 base; nucleotides not matched to a gene: 5. CDR1 SGHTA and CDR2 FQGTGA come from the germline V gene. This CDR3 spans 15 amino acids. CDR3 sequence reads: CASSLYRGAQETQYF. The CDR3 DNA sequence: TGTGCCAGCAGCTTGTACAGGGGAGCCCAAGAGACCCAGTACTTC.

This clone was observed a handful of times. The chain has TRBV6-1 and TRBJ1-1; no definite D call. The CDR3 loop spans 14 amino acids. Germline values: CDR1 MNHNS, CDR2 SASEGT. V dropped 7 bases and J dropped 0 bases, with 12 bases sitting between them. CDR3 residues: CASMSVLMNTEAFF. The CDR3 bases are TGTGCCAGCATGAGCGTGTTGATGAACACTGAAGCTTTCTTT.

Concerning this clone itself: One junction end does not reproduce the germline sequence, and a read error may be involved. The rearrangement uses TRBV2 and TRBJ1-2, with D hard to call. The length of the CDR3 is 13 residues. From germline, CDR1 is SNHLY and CDR2 FYNNEI. Here the CDR3 DNA reads TGTGCAAGCAGTGAAGAAAAGAACATAGGCTACACCTTC. Protein product: CASSEEKNIGYTF.

By share of the sample, this clone is medium-sized (0.01 to 0.1%). The chain is built from TRBV9 and TRBJ1-6; D not resolved. The V gene lost 1 base and the J gene lost 3 bases, with 8 bases spanning the gap. CDR1 SGDLS and CDR2 YYNGEE come from the germline V gene. The CDR3 sequence is 15 residues long. The CDR3 region is CASSVQAVYNSPLHF. The CDR3 DNA is TGTGCCAGCAGCGTACAAGCAGTCTATAATTCACCCCTCCACTTT.

There are many counts of this clone. V is TRBV20-1 and J is TRBJ2-3; the match to TRBD1 covers 7 bases. The CDR3 length is 15 residues. The germline V gene has CDR1 DFQATT and CDR2 SNEGSKA (reference sequence). V dropped 1 base and J dropped 1; count of bases not matched to a gene: 5. The CDR3 reads CSARALGTGTDTQYF. Written as DNA, the CDR3 is TGCAGTGCTAGAGCCTTGGGGACAGGCACAGATACGCAGTATTTT.

This clone was recorded many times. The V and J genes are TRBV5-6 and TRBJ2-7; tentatively, D is TRBD2 (6 bases). CDR3 length equals 12 residues. V gave up 2 bases and J gave up 6 bases, with 9 bases separating them. Germline V lookup: CDR1 SGHDT, CDR2 YYEEEE. Here the CDR3 reads CASSFRGAEQYF. The CDR3 DNA reads as TGTGCCAGCAGCTTCCGCGGGGCCGAGCAGTACTTC. Based on the CDR3 plus reference TRBV5-6 and TRBJ2-7, the full variable domain is DAGVTQSPTHLIKTRGQQVTLRCSPKSGHDTVSWYQQALGQGPQFIFQYYEEEERQRGNFPDRFSGHQFPNYSSELNVNALLLGDSALYLCASSFRGAEQYFGPGTRLTVT.

V usage is TRBV20-1 and J usage is TRBJ1-2; TRBD1 is a possible D gene (6 bases). V was trimmed by 4 bases and J by 4 bases, leaving 16 bases between them. This CDR3 has 14 amino acids. Germline lookup yields CDR1 DFQATT and CDR2 SNEGSKA (reference sequence). This CDR3 is CSAMGGAGTYGYTF. The CDR3 DNA reads TGCAGTGCTATGGGGGGCGCAGGAACCTATGGCTACACCTTC.

The chain joins TRBV28 to TRBJ2-7; D uncertain. CDR1 and CDR2 (germline): MDHEN, SYDVKM. The CDR3 length is 12 residues. V was clipped by 3 bases and J by 7 bases, with 10 bases between them. The CDR3: CASSLTGLEQYF. The DNA of the CDR3 is TGTGCCAGCAGTTTGACGGGCTTAGAGCAGTACTTC.

This chain joins TRBV7-2 and TRBJ1-2; the D gene is possibly TRBD1 (5 bases). CDR3 length equals 11 residues. V shed 3 bases and J shed 8 bases, with 7 bases lying between them. In germline, CDR1 is SGHTA, CDR2 FQGNSA. In DNA, the CDR3 is TGTGCCAGCAGCTTGCGGGGGGGCTACACCTTC. Protein sequence: CASSLRGGYTF.

This clone showed up just once. This chain links TRBV4-1 with TRBJ2-1; D tentatively reads TRBD1 or TRBD2 (5 bases each). V lost 4 bases and J lost 4, with 8 bases in between. The CDR3 totals 13 residues. The germline CDR1 and CDR2 sequences are MGHRA and YSYEKL. The CDR3 nucleotides are TGCGCCAGCAGCCCGGGACGGTACAATGAGCAGTTCTTC. It codes for CASSPGRYNEQFF.

The V gene is TRBV14, the J gene TRBJ1-1; 8 bases fit TRBD1. This CDR3 is 14 amino acids long. Unmatched junction bases numbered 4, after V lost 7 bases and J lost 0 bases. Germline CDR1 reads SGHDN; CDR2 reads FVKESK. The CDR3 sequence: CASNGQGLNTEAFF. The CDR3 nucleotides read TGTGCCAGCAATGGACAGGGATTGAACACTGAAGCTTTCTTT.

The chain employs TRBV6-1 and TRBJ1-6, with 7 bases lining up with TRBD1. In germline, CDR1 is MNHNS, CDR2 SASEGT. V dropped 7 bases and J dropped 9; count of bases not matched to a gene: 6. This CDR3 contains 13 residues. The DNA for the CDR3 is TGTGCCAGCACTAACAGGGGAAGTTCACCCCTCCACTTT. Protein sequence: CASTNRGSSPLHF.

V usage is TRBV30 and J usage is TRBJ2-7; D perhaps matches TRBD2 (5 bases). CDR3 length: 15 residues. V lost 0 bases and J 2 bases, leaving 14 bases between the germline ends. Germline V gives CDR1 GTSNPN, CDR2 SVGIG (reference sequence). Here the CDR3 reads CAWSVRARVTYEQYF. CDR3 DNA sequence: TGTGCCTGGAGTGTGAGGGCCCGAGTAACCTACGAGCAGTACTTC.

To note about this clone: This sample includes further DNA sequences coding for the same CDR3. The chain links TRBV30 to TRBJ1-2; 7 bases fit TRBD1. The CDR3 runs to 14 residues. Germline values: CDR1 GTSNPN, CDR2 SVGIG (reference sequence). CDR3 sequence (DNA): TGTGCTCGGACCGCGCCGGGACAGTTCTATGGCGGCACCTTC. It is translated as CARTAPGQFYGGTF.

This clone was observed many times. The chain links TRBV7-8 to TRBJ1-5; D gene unclear. The V end lost 1 base, the J end lost 8 bases, and 9 bases lay between the germline ends. The CDR3 contains 13 residues. Per the germline V gene, CDR1 is SGHVS and CDR2 is FQNEAQ. CDR3: CASSLDQLEPQHF. The CDR3 DNA reads as TGTGCCAGCAGCTTAGACCAGCTCGAGCCCCAGCATTTT.